This entry features one T cell receptor beta chain sequence. This clonotype was detected only a few times. The antigen it binds to is not known. Base quality data are lacking; no much larger clone is found one base away. This record comes from a study of human T cells and chemical hapten exposure (dated by TCRdb to about 2021). The study in broad terms: The libraries were sequenced as a pool, and the TCR yield per sample differed mostly because of small variations in library volumes within the pool. Each blood RNA sample was used to sequence both TCR alpha and TCR beta chains. Peripheral blood TCR repertoire changes were tracked in vivo in alopecia patients during primary and secondary sensitization to the hapten diphenylcyclopropenone (DPC).

What the work shows at the level of the full study, not this receptor alone: DPC sensitization did not change the number of TCRs with a frequency above 1 in 1000, and there was no evidence of changes in global repertoire structure. Repeated subsampling changed both the strength of the expansion versus patch-test correlation and the threshold at which the correlation became significant.

Based on the germline V gene, the CDR1 and CDR2 sequences are SQVTM and ANQGSEA. V is shortened by 5 bases, J by 3 bases, and the region joining them spans 18 bases. Spanning cysteine to phenylalanine, the CDR3 consists of 15 amino acids. The sequence is cut down to CDR3 DNA, 45 bases in frame from base 1. Receptor amplification or capture employed RACE. Sequencer: NextSeq 500. During library preparation, unique molecular identifiers were attached to individual cDNA molecules so that TCRs could be counted quantitatively and reproducibly. In the source study's methods: The median number of TCRs per sample was approximately 98,000, ranging from roughly 20,000 to 700,000. The Decombinator software suite was used to annotate V, J and CDR3 in the TCR reads. For PS versus PT1 abundance plots, all samples were subsampled to the same number of TCRs (28,000). Expanded TCRs were defined as absent before sensitization and observed at least eight times at the 2-week time point. TCRdb applied fastp at Q25 and MiXCR to the public reads, then kept only in-frame beta chains. Identical CDR3 protein sequences are pooled into one entry, listed with their most common genes and DNA. V and J calls and clone size were set by TCRdb, not the authors. The sample records approximately 84,000 distinct CDR3 sequences, over 6.5% of which are singletons. The ten biggest clones cover around 1.6% of the sample.

The time point label here, explained by the study, means: healthy volunteer bleed at 6 weeks. Total RNA was isolated from unfractionated whole blood collected in Tempus Blood RNA tubes. Roughly five healthy volunteers acted as controls for TCR sequencing and had blood drawn at day 0, 2 weeks and 6 weeks. Sequenced material: whole blood. The rearrangement combines TRBV29-1 with TRBJ2-3; D gene: possibly TRBD2, on 6 matching bases. The sequence derives from a male donor in good health. Some clones in this sample may be carry-over from other donors' samples. In nucleotides, the sequence is TGCAGCGTTATTTCGGTTGCTGGGGGGACAGATACGCAGTATTTT. This codes for CSVISVAGGTDTQYF.